These T cell receptor beta chains were read from a single sample in a study of CXCR3-negative and CXCR3-positive naive CD8 T cells. TCRdb re-called the 5' RACE reads; one entry per CDR3 protein, DNA not given. The ten most abundant clones cover roughly 0.59% of a sample with tens of thousands of distinct CDR3 sequences. The sequenced sample consisted of naive CXCR3+ CD8+ T cells from blood. Receptors were obtained from a human donor in good health. Some clones in this sample may be carry-over from other donors' samples. The CDR3 runs from the conserved cysteine through the conserved F or W. Fields, in order: V gene, CDR3 length, J gene, CDR3 protein.

TRBV11-2,14,TRBJ2-7,CASSLGGNSYEQYF
TRBV5-1,14,TRBJ2-5,CASSPDGAQETQYF
TRBV19,13,TRBJ1-1,CASSDSANTEAFF
TRBV4-3,13,TRBJ2-1,CASSRVGTGSSVF
TRBV25-1,16,TRBJ2-7,CASSEYFREGGYEQYF
TRBV7-9,11,TRBJ2-7,CASTGHGEQYF
TRBV12-3/TRBV12-4,16,TRBJ2-1,CASREWRGEAYNEQFF
TRBV14,12,TRBJ2-2,CASSQSVGELFF
TRBV7-3,14,TRBJ2-3,CASSYIVGWDTQYF
TRBV28,13,TRBJ2-7,CAITSGTDYEQYF
TRBV7-2,16,TRBJ2-3,CASSLTLAASTDTQYF
TRBV3-1,14,TRBJ2-1,CASSQVTVHNEQFF
TRBV6-2/TRBV6-3,14,TRBJ2-3,CATSRTSGTDTQYF
TRBV28,15,TRBJ2-2,CASSWEGVDTGELFF
TRBV29-1,14,TRBJ2-3,CSADPIGGADTQYF
TRBV4-3,15,TRBJ1-1,CASSQRRDPNREAFF
TRBV5-1,18,TRBJ2-3,CASSQAWIGNQNTDTQYF
TRBV25-1,16,TRBJ2-5,CASSELGSSGGETQYF
TRBV5-1,15,TRBJ2-3,CASSLPTGLTDTQYF
TRBV12-3/TRBV12-4,16,TRBJ1-4,CASSPYEGQGNEKLFF
TRBV7-9,13,TRBJ2-7,CASSSDPGDEQYF
TRBV3-1,15,TRBJ2-1,CASSRGGSSYNEQFF
TRBV4-1,15,TRBJ2-5,CASSQDGLEGETQYF
TRBV23-1,15,TRBJ2-1,CASSRGGCGAGEQFF
TRBV6-5,13,TRBJ2-1,CASIGLGSNEQFF
TRBV29-1,16,TRBJ2-3,CSVEGPGETSTDTQYF
TRBV6-5,16,TRBJ2-1,CASSVFSGGEYNEQFF
TRBV5-6,13,TRBJ2-7,CASSYGPQQEQYF
TRBV29-1,11,TRBJ2-7,CSVGYRVEQYF
TRBV5-1,15,TRBJ2-1,CASSLATGGLPTQFF
TRBV29-1,14,TRBJ1-1,CSVVGTATSTEAFF
TRBV2,18,TRBJ2-1,CASSEAGRRGNFLNEQFF
TRBV5-1,17,TRBJ2-1,CASSWPSGGPSYNEQFF
TRBV11-2,13,TRBJ2-3,CASSLGWTDTQYF
TRBV12-5,16,TRBJ2-6,CAWSEGRISGANVLTF
TRBV11-3,16,TRBJ2-5,CASSSRDSDTGETQYF
TRBV5-1,16,TRBJ2-3,CASTVVTSDRTDMQYF
TRBV14,15,TRBJ2-1,CASSHLAGGLVGQFF
TRBV19,12,TRBJ2-1,CASMGVQVEQFF
TRBV4-3,13,TRBJ1-6,CASSQSPDSPLHF
TRBV20-1,15,TRBJ2-7,CSARVLAATPYEQYF
TRBV4-1,14,TRBJ2-5,CASSQVVGAETQYF
TRBV11-3,15,TRBJ2-1,CASSSSYNSYNEQFF
TRBV7-8,15,TRBJ2-1,CASSLGLAADNEQFF
TRBV27,15,TRBJ1-1,CASSSPSRLNTEAFF
TRBV11-3,15,TRBJ2-2,CASSPRDREAGELFF
TRBV7-9,15,TRBJ2-7,CASSSMDPAPYEQYF
TRBV29-1,13,TRBJ1-2,CSVEFGGTDGYTF
TRBV28,14,TRBJ2-1,CASSFLREGNEQFF
TRBV28,14,TRBJ2-7,CASSPLRGQVEQYF
TRBV12-3/TRBV12-4,11,TRBJ2-5,CASRYQETQYF
TRBV4-1,15,TRBJ2-7,CASSQSQGRFYEQYF
TRBV29-1,11,TRBJ2-1,CSVEGLDEQFF